Listed below are T cell receptor beta chains from one sample, sequenced in a study of regulatory T cells in long-lasting Graves disease. Via MiXCR, TCRdb re-called the multiplex PCR reads, giving one row per CDR3 protein. The sample consists of 300,000 or so distinct CDR3 sequences, about 18% of them appearing once. The sequencing used peripheral blood mononuclear cells (PBMCs), collected when the disease was refractory, from a patient treated with antithyroid drugs. Receptors were obtained from a female donor with Graves disease. Both conserved end residues are part of each CDR3. Fields, in order: D gene, V gene, J gene, clone size, CDR3 protein. A D gene is named only where the DNA matches it firmly. Expanded clones get a size class; other rows say once, few or many, or leave the size out.

TRBD1	TRBV2	TRBJ1-5	many	CASSLSGTGINQPQHF
TRBD2	TRBV28	TRBJ2-3	many	CASSRGRLGTQYF
.	TRBV28	TRBJ2-2	many	CASSSDRISTGELFF
TRBD1	TRBV6-1	TRBJ2-7	.	CASSELAGGDYEQYF
TRBD2	TRBV28	TRBJ2-5	.	CASSFSGLAGVTETQYF
TRBD1	TRBV7-2	TRBJ1-2	many	CASSTYDRGRDGYTF
TRBD1	TRBV6-2/TRBV6-3	TRBJ1-3	.	CASGGFWDSRDTIYF
TRBD2	TRBV10-3	TRBJ2-7	few	CAISEASGGYEQYF
TRBD2	TRBV2	TRBJ2-2	many	CASSGGGAQVGELFF
.	TRBV6-5	TRBJ1-1	many	CASSYARNTEAFF
TRBD1	TRBV10-2	TRBJ1-5	.	CASGEGAQPQHF
TRBD1	TRBV5-1	TRBJ1-2	many	CASSSGQGAGYTF
.	TRBV30	TRBJ1-6	.	CVWSGQGLGSPLHF
.	TRBV20-1	TRBJ2-7	few	CSARAGTREQYF
.	TRBV10-3	TRBJ1-4	.	CATREPVDEKLFF
.	TRBV5-1	TRBJ2-6	many	CASSARASGLGANVLTF
.	TRBV2	TRBJ1-1	many	CASSRLTANTEAFF
.	TRBV4-1	TRBJ1-1	few	CASSQMGLLNTEAFF
.	TRBV9	TRBJ2-5	few	CASSVGGRKQETQYF
.	TRBV2	TRBJ1-4	many	CASAVSGSEKLFF
.	TRBV3-1	TRBJ2-2	.	CASSHTLGWNTGELFF
.	TRBV15	TRBJ2-7	.	CATSRDKGNYEQYF
.	TRBV12-3/TRBV12-4	TRBJ1-1	many	CASSMTRSEAFF